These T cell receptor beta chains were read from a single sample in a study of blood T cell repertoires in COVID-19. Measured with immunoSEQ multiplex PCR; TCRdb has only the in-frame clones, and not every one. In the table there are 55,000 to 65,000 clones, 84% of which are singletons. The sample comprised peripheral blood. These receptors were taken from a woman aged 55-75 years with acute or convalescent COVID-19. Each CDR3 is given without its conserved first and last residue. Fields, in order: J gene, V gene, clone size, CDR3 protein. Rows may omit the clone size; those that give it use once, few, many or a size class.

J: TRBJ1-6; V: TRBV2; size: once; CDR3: ASSEARAGLSPLH
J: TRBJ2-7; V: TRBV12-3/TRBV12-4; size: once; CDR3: ASRSGTYEQY
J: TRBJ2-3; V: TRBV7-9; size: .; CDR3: ASSLRETDTQY
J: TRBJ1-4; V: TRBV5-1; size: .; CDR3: ASSLQGATNEKLF
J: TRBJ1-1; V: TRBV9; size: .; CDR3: ASSVMAGGMNTEAF
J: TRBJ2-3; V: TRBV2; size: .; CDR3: ASRLGSGTGSNTQY
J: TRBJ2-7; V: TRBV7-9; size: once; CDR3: ASSLGGTGDEQY
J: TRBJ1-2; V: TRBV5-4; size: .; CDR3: ASSLDRDYGYT
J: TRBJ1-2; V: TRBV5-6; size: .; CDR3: ASSLAGTGGYGYT
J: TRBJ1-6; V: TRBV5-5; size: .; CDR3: ASSLEDGRDRVLWSPLH
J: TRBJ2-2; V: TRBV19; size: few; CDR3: ASSRSGLAGVYPGELF
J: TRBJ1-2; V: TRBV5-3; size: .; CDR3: ARSPPGQGNYGYT
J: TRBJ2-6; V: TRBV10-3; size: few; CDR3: AISESPGQGAPIGANVLT
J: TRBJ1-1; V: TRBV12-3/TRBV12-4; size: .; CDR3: ASSFARNTEAF
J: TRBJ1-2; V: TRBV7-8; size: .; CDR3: ASSPNTYGYT
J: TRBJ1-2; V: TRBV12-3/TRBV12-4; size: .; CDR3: ASSLNYGYT
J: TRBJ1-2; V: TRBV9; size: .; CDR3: ASSVVSGFSHGYT
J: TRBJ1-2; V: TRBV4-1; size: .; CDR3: ASSQEVGGLT
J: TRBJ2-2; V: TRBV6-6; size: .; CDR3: ASSPSRGQRNTGELF
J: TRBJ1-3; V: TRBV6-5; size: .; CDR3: ASNSLSSGNTIY
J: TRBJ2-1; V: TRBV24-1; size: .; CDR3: ATSDAGSSYNEQF
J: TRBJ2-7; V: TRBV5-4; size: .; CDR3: ASSLAPTGHRGIYEQY
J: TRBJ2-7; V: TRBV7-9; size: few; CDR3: ASSSTGDPSYEQY
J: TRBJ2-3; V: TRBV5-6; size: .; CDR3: ASSLDRVRTDTQY
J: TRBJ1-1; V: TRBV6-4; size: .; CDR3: ASSEREGTEAF
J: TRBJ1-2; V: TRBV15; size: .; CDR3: AAYTGGNYGYT
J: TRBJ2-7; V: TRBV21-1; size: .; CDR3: ASSPRDRGHEQY
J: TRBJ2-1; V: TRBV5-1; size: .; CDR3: ASSLGSGNEQF
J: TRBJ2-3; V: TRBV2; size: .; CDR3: ASSGGPGNY
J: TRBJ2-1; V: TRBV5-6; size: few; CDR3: ASSWQRGGGIEQF
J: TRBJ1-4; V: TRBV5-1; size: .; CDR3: ASSVGQATNEKLF
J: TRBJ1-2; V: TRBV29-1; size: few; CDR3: SVEGQDYGYT
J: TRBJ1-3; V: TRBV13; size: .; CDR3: ASSLSWARGFGNTIY
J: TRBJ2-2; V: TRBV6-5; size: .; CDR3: AARQGAGELF
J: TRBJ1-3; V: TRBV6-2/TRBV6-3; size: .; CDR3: ASSPEAGNTIY
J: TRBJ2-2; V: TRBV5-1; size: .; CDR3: ASRETGAGELF
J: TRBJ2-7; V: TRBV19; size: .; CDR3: ASSKERGGGEQY
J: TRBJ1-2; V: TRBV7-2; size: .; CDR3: ASSLVARGYT
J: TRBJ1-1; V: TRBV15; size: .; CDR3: ATSSLEGAYFF
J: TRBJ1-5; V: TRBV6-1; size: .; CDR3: ASSERGRQPQH
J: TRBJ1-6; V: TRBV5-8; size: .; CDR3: ASSWGGSYNSPLH
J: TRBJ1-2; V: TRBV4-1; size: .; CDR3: ASSQIEAPKPYGYT
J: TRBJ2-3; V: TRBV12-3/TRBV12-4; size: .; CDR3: ASQEGGTDTQY
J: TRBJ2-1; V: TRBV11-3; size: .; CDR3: ASSPTGGPKNNEQF
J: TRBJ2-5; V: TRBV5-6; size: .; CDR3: ASRHRGRQETQY
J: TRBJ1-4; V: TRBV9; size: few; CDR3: ASSVTQGYSTEKLF
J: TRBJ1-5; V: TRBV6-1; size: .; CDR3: ASSDRQGGQPQH
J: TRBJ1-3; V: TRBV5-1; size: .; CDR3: ASSPGIPTGNTIY
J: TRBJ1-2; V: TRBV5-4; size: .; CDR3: ASSLRDVGTYGYT
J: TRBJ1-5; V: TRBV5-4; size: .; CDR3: ASSPYEGQPQH
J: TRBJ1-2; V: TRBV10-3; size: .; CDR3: AISETGAYGYT
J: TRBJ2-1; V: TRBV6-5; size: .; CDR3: ASSYSLRGQSHEQF
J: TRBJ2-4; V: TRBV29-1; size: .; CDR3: SVRDTIAKNIQY
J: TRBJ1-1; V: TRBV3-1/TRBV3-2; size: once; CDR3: ASSQGTGMNTEAF